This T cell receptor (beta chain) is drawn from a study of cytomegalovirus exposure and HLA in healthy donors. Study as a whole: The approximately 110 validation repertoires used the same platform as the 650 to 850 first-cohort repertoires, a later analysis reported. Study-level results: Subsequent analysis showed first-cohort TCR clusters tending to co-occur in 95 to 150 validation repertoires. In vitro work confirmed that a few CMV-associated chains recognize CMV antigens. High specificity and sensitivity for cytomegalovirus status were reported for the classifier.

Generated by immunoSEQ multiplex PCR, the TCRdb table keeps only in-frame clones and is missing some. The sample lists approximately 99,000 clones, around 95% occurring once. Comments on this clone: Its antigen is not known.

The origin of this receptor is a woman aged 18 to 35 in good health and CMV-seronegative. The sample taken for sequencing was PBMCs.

CDR3 DNA sequence: TGTGCCAGCAGTGCCCGGGACTTGACCTCTCCGAACTATGGCTACACCTTC. It encodes CASSARDLTSPNYGYTF. This chain links TRBV6-1 with TRBJ1-2, with TRBD1 as a possible D gene (5 bases). Germline V gene lookup returns CDR1 MNHNS and CDR2 SASEGT. Trimming cost V 4 bases and J 2 bases, with 20 bases left between them. CDR3 length: 17 amino acids.